The 10 T cell receptor beta chains below were found in one sample sequenced in a study of T cells expressing NK-cell markers. For each CDR3 protein, TCRdb gives one entry from its re-call of the 5' RACE reads, without DNA. This specimen shows about 110,000 distinct CDR3 sequences; the ten leading clones hold around 18%. Material: blood T cells: a sorted CD56 or NKG2C T cell subset, CD4+ or CD8+ T cells, or bulk PBMC T cells (not recorded which). The receptors come from a woman between 18 and 69 years old in good health.

This chain uses TRBV5-1 with TRBJ2-1. The CDR3 is 13 residues long. The V gene's germline CDR1 is SGHRS and CDR2 YFSETQ. The CDR3 sequence is CASSLWQNNEQFF.

This sequence joins TRBV7-9 and TRBJ1-6. The length of the CDR3 is 12 residues. Per the germline V gene, CDR1 is SEHNR and CDR2 is FQNEAQ (reference sequence). The CDR3 sequence: CASSLWDSPLHF.

CDR3 loop: CASSQGGAYEQYF. The chain carries TRBV3-1 and TRBJ2-7. The CDR3 covers 13 residues. CDR1 and CDR2 from the germline V gene are LGHDT and YNNKEL (reference sequence).

The chain is built from TRBV11-2 and TRBJ2-5; as DNA is missing, the TRBD1 call by TCRdb cannot be tested. Germline CDR1 and CDR2: SGHAT and FQNNGV. CDR3 length: 16 residues. The CDR3 here is CASSLAGQGALETQYF.

V is TRBV20-1 and J is TRBJ1-2. Germline V lookup: CDR1 DFQATT, CDR2 SNEGSKA (reference sequence). This CDR3 is built from 11 residues. CDR3 in amino acids: CSARDGYGYTF.

V and J are TRBV5-1 and TRBJ2-1; TCRdb reports TRBD2, a call that lacks DNA to check it against. Looked up from germline, CDR1 is SGHRS and CDR2 is YFSETQ. The CDR3 length is 11 residues. The CDR3 reads CASSWGREQFF.

The chain combines TRBV5-1 with TRBJ2-1; the D gene TCRdb calls, TRBD1, cannot be checked with no DNA. CDR1 SGHRS and CDR2 YFSETQ come from the germline V gene. This CDR3 is built from 14 residues. CDR3 region: CASSLTRGGPEQFF.

The chain combines TRBV14 with TRBJ2-1. The CDR3 has 14 residues. The V gene's germline CDR1 is SGHDN and CDR2 FVKESK. Here the CDR3 reads CASSQEAPDNEQFF.

The chain carries TRBV4-3 and TRBJ2-1; TCRdb outputs TRBD1, but without DNA this stays unchecked. The V gene's germline CDR1 is LGHNA and CDR2 YSLEER. The CDR3 consists of 14 residues. CDR3 residues: CASSHDRGYNEQFF.

The J gene is TRBJ2-2, the V gene TRBV7-2. There are 13 residues in the CDR3. Germline V gene sequence: CDR1 SGHTA, CDR2 FQGNSA. The CDR3 sequence is CASSPEPTGELFF.